The rows below give T cell receptor beta chains drawn from one sample of a study of lymphopenia after photon versus proton radiotherapy. The method was immunoSEQ multiplex PCR; TCRdb's version includes in-frame clones alone and lacks a portion of them. Of some 40,000 clones listed, 92% are singletons. Sequencing used peripheral blood, obtained from a patient treated with photon-based radiotherapy. Every receptor here comes from a man in his fifties or sixties with cholangiocarcinoma. The CDR3 runs from the conserved cysteine through the conserved F or W. A D gene is named only where the DNA matches it firmly. A row's size may be missing; if present it is once, few, many or a size class.

v_call,j_call,d_call,clone_size,cdr3_nt,cdr3_aa
TRBV13,TRBJ2-3,TRBD2,.,TGTGCCAGCAGCCCGCTGGGCGGGGGGGCGGATACGCAGTATTTT,CASSPLGGGADTQYF
TRBV18,TRBJ2-2,.,.,TGTGCCAGCTCACCACTTAGAGGGCCTGAGAACACCGGGGAGCTGTTTTTT,CASSPLRGPENTGELFF
TRBV10-1,TRBJ2-3,TRBD2,.,TGCGCCAGCAGTGAAGCGGGGTATGGCACAGATACGCAGTATTTT,CASSEAGYGTDTQYF
TRBV13,TRBJ2-3,.,.,TGTGCCAGCAGCTCCAGGGGGAGGGGCACAGATACGCAGTATTTT,CASSSRGRGTDTQYF
TRBV11-3,TRBJ2-3,.,.,TGTGCCAGCAGCCCGCGACAGGCTGCTAGCACAGATACGCAGTATTTT,CASSPRQAASTDTQYF
TRBV6-4,TRBJ1-6,.,.,TGTGCCAGCAGTGACTCGCCGGAGGCAAATTCACCCCTCCACTTT,CASSDSPEANSPLHF
TRBV27,TRBJ1-5,.,few,TGTGCCAGCAGTTTGGACAGTCCCCATCAGCCCCAGCATTTT,CASSLDSPHQPQHF
TRBV6-5,TRBJ2-3,.,.,TGTGCCAGCAGTCCTGTGGGGGATACGCAGTATTTT,CASSPVGDTQYF
TRBV6-5,TRBJ2-7,.,.,TGTGCCAGCAGAGGGTGGCTCTCCTACGAGCAGTACTTC,CASRGWLSYEQYF
TRBV11-3,TRBJ1-1,.,.,TGTGCCAGCAGCCCCAACTGGGCAGGGAACACTGAAGCTTTCTTT,CASSPNWAGNTEAFF
TRBV4-3,TRBJ2-2,TRBD1,.,TGCGCCAGCAGCCAAGGGAGACAGGGAATTTCCACCGGGGAGCTGTTTTTT,CASSQGRQGISTGELFF
TRBV28,TRBJ2-5,.,.,TGTGCCAGCAGCCCAGGGGTGGGGGAGACCCAGTACTTC,CASSPGVGETQYF
TRBV14,TRBJ2-5,.,.,TGTGCCAGCAGCCAAGGGAACTTTCAAGAGACCCAGTACTTC,CASSQGNFQETQYF
TRBV6-5,TRBJ1-1,TRBD1,.,TGTGCCAGCAGTCCGCCCCAGGGGGCAGCTTTCTTT,CASSPPQGAAFF
TRBV11-1,TRBJ2-5,TRBD1,.,TGTGCCAGCAGCCCGAGGGACAGGGGGGTTCTAGAGACCCAGTACTTC,CASSPRDRGVLETQYF
TRBV6-1,TRBJ1-2,.,few,TGTGCCAGCAGTGGACAAGCGTATGGCTACACCTTC,CASSGQAYGYTF
TRBV29-1,TRBJ2-3,TRBD1,.,TGCAGCGTTGAAGAAACAGGGGCAGATACGCAGTATTTT,CSVEETGADTQYF
TRBV27,TRBJ2-2,TRBD1,once,TGTGCCAGCAGTTTTGGGACAGAAACCGGGGAGCTGTTTTTT,CASSFGTETGELFF
TRBV10-1,TRBJ2-5,.,.,TGCGCCAGCTCGAGGGTGCAAGAGACCCAGTACTTC,CASSRVQETQYF
TRBV28,TRBJ1-6,TRBD1,.,TGTGCCAGCAGTCTCTATTTAGACAGGGGTTATGGTTCACCCCTCCACTTT,CASSLYLDRGYGSPLHF
TRBV7-8,TRBJ1-1,.,.,TGTGCCAGCAGCTCGAGGCAGGGGCAGACTGAAGCTTTCTTT,CASSSRQGQTEAFF
TRBV11-3,TRBJ2-2,.,.,TGTGCCAGCAGCCCGGGGCTGGGAGGAGTAGCGGCCAACACCGGGGAGCTGTTTTTT,CASSPGLGGVAANTGELFF
TRBV5-1,TRBJ1-2,.,.,TGCGCCAGCAGTTCTTCCCCGGGGAACTATGGCTACACCTTC,CASSSSPGNYGYTF
TRBV7-9,TRBJ2-1,.,.,TGTGCCAGCAGCTTAGGGACTTACTCCTACAATGAGCAGTTCTTC,CASSLGTYSYNEQFF
TRBV19,TRBJ2-5,.,.,TGTGCCAGTAGTCAGTTCCGAGAGACCCAGTACTTC,CASSQFRETQYF
TRBV19,TRBJ1-5,TRBD1,.,TGTGCCAGTAGATTTCCAGGGGGCCGGCAGCCCCAGCATTTT,CASRFPGGRQPQHF
TRBV7-9,TRBJ2-7,.,once,TGTGCCAGCAGCTTAGGTCGGAGGCCTTTCGGGGACGAGCAGTACTTC,CASSLGRRPFGDEQYF
TRBV2,TRBJ2-6,TRBD1,once,TGTGCCAGCAGTGAATTCGGGACAGGTGGTTTTGGGGCCAACGTCCTGACTTTC,CASSEFGTGGFGANVLTF
TRBV27,TRBJ1-1,.,once,TGTGCCAGCAGTTTCGGATCGAACACTGAAGCTTTCTTT,CASSFGSNTEAFF
TRBV15,TRBJ2-3,.,.,TGTGCCACCAGCAGACGCGACAGTCCACAGATAGGTACGCAGTATTTT,CATSRRDSPQIGTQYF
TRBV6-5,TRBJ1-2,.,.,TGTGCATGCAGGTCCGGGGGAGAGGGCTATGGCTACACCTTC,CACRSGGEGYGYTF
TRBV5-1,TRBJ2-2,.,.,TGCGCCAGCAGCTTGGACTGGAACACCGGGGAGCTGTTTTTT,CASSLDWNTGELFF
TRBV15,TRBJ1-5,.,.,TGTGCCACCAGCAGAGCTTCTTCTACGTATCAGCCCCAGCATTTT,CATSRASSTYQPQHF
TRBV2,TRBJ1-4,.,.,TGTGCCAGCAGCCTCCGAACCGGAACTAATGAAAAACTGTTTTTT,CASSLRTGTNEKLFF
TRBV19,TRBJ1-1,.,.,TGTGCCAGTAGTATAGACAGACTGAACACTGAAGCTTTCTTT,CASSIDRLNTEAFF
TRBV6-6,TRBJ2-5,TRBD1,.,TGTGCCAGCAGTTACGGTCAGGGGGCTGGGGAGACCCAGTACTTC,CASSYGQGAGETQYF